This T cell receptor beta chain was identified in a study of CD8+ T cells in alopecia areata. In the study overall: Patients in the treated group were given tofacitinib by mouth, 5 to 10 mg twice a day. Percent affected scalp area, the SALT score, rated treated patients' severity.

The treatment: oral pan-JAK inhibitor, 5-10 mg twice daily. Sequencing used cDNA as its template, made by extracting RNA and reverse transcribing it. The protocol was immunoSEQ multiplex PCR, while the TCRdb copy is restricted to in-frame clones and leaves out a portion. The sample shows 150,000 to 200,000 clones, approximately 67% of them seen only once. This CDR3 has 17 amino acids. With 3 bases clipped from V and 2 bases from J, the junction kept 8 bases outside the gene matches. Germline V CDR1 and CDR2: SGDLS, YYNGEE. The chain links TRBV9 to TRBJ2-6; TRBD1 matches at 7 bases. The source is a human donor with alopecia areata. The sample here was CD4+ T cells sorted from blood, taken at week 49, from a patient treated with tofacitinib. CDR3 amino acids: CASSANRQGTGANVLTF. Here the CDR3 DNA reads TGTGCCAGCAGCGCTAACCGACAGGGTACTGGGGCCAACGTCCTGACTTTC.